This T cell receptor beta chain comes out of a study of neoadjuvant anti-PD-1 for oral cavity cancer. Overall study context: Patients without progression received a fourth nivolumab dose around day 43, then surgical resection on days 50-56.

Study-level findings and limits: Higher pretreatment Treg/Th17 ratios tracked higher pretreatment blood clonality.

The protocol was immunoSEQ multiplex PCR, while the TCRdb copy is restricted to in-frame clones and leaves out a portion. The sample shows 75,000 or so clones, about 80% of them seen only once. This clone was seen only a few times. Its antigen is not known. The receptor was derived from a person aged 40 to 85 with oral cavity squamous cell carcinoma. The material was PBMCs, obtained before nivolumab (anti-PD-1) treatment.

CDR3: CASSLVSGGPSNEQFF. The CDR3 DNA follows: TGTGCCAGCAGCTTGGTCTCGGGAGGGCCCTCTAATGAGCAGTTCTTC. The V call is TRBV5-4, the J call TRBJ2-1; 8 nucleotides agree with TRBD2. This CDR3 has 16 amino acids. The V and J ends lost 0 bases and 7 bases, in that order; junction bases with no gene match: 9. Germline CDR1 SGHNT, CDR2 YYREEE (reference sequence).